This T cell receptor beta chain was captured in a study of beta chain features in type 1 diabetes. Points on this clone: Its antigen remains unknown.

The V end lost 3 bases, the J end lost 5 bases, and 19 bases lay between the germline ends. Germline values: CDR1 MNHEY, CDR2 SMNVEV (reference sequence). CDR3 length: 16 residues. The whole isolated RNA underwent reverse transcription, so sequencing captured expressed TCRB transcripts. TCRdb keeps only in-frame clones here, not all; method: immunoSEQ multiplex PCR. The data contain around 350,000 clones, about 12% of them singletons. Study-level findings and limits: Whether HLA type affects TCRB rearrangement stayed undetermined in the present work. TCRB CDR3s were moderately but significantly shorter in Type 1 diabetes patients in all four CD4+ subsets. Researchers reported that naive, central memory and Treg TCRB repertoires appeared more similar in patients than in healthy donors.

Markers CD45RO/CCR7/CD25/CD127/CD95/CD27 served to sort CD4+ naive, central memory, regulatory and stem cell-like memory cells. The V call is TRBV27, the J call TRBJ2-5; weak D call: TRBD2 (6 bases). The sequence was collected from a man younger than 35 in good health. Sequencing was done on a sample of naive CD4+ T cells from blood. CDR3 region: CASSLRPNAGGETQYF. The CDR3 bases are TGTGCCAGCAGTTTGCGCCCGAATGCTGGGGGGGAGACCCAGTACTTC.